This is a list of T cell receptor beta chains from one sample in a study of shared clonotypes between healthy human individuals. Assay used: immunoSEQ multiplex PCR; TCRdb lists only in-frame clones, some missing. In the table there are about 600,000 clones, almost 97% of which are singletons. Sequenced material: naive CD4+ T cells sorted from blood. These receptors were obtained from a woman in her twenties or thirties in good health. Both conserved end residues are part of each CDR3. D genes are given only for firm matches. The size field is filled for only some rows; it gives once, few, many or a size class.

J gene: TRBJ2-2; V gene: TRBV5-1; D gene: TRBD1; clone size: NA; CDR3 protein: CASSLGGQSTGELFF; CDR3 DNA: TGCGCCAGCAGCTTAGGGGGACAGAGCACCGGGGAGCTGTTTTTT
J gene: TRBJ1-5; V gene: TRBV18; D gene: NA; clone size: NA; CDR3 protein: CASSPGPSWVGNQPQHF; CDR3 DNA: TGTGCCAGCTCACCGGGTCCCTCCTGGGTCGGCAATCAGCCCCAGCATTTT
J gene: TRBJ2-7; V gene: TRBV2; D gene: TRBD2; clone size: NA; CDR3 protein: CASSGQGITSGRRAYEQYF; CDR3 DNA: TGTGCCAGCAGTGGGCAAGGGATTACTAGCGGGAGGAGGGCCTACGAGCAGTACTTC
J gene: TRBJ2-3; V gene: TRBV27; D gene: TRBD2; clone size: NA; CDR3 protein: CASSFPGTSGGGPDTQYF; CDR3 DNA: TGTGCCAGCAGTTTCCCCGGGACTAGCGGGGGGGGACCAGATACGCAGTATTTT
J gene: TRBJ1-4; V gene: TRBV5-1; D gene: NA; clone size: NA; CDR3 protein: CASSFAALSTNEKLFF; CDR3 DNA: TGCGCCAGCAGCTTTGCGGCTCTATCAACTAATGAAAAACTGTTTTTT
J gene: TRBJ2-2; V gene: TRBV30; D gene: NA; clone size: NA; CDR3 protein: CAWSFLGTGELFF; CDR3 DNA: TGTGCCTGGAGTTTCCTAGGGACCGGGGAGCTGTTTTTT
J gene: TRBJ2-7; V gene: TRBV7-2; D gene: NA; clone size: NA; CDR3 protein: CASSLDSGGRYEQYF; CDR3 DNA: TGTGCCAGCAGCTTAGATAGTGGGGGAAGGTACGAGCAGTACTTC
J gene: TRBJ2-7; V gene: TRBV5-6; D gene: NA; clone size: NA; CDR3 protein: CASSLLQGGNEQYF; CDR3 DNA: TGTGCCAGCAGCTTGTTACAGGGTGGTAACGAGCAGTACTTC
J gene: TRBJ1-5; V gene: TRBV6-5; D gene: NA; clone size: NA; CDR3 protein: CASSTGPNQPQHF; CDR3 DNA: TGTGCCAGCAGCACCGGCCCCAATCAGCCCCAGCATTTT
J gene: TRBJ2-3; V gene: TRBV7-3; D gene: TRBD1; clone size: NA; CDR3 protein: CASNPGQGAHTQYF; CDR3 DNA: TGTGCCAGCAACCCGGGACAGGGGGCGCATACGCAGTATTTT
J gene: TRBJ1-2; V gene: TRBV18; D gene: NA; clone size: NA; CDR3 protein: CASSPWQSNYGYTF; CDR3 DNA: TGTGCCAGCTCACCTTGGCAGTCTAACTATGGCTACACCTTC
J gene: TRBJ1-1; V gene: TRBV7-2; D gene: NA; clone size: NA; CDR3 protein: CASSWDSTNTEAFF; CDR3 DNA: TGTGCCAGCAGCTGGGACTCAACGAACACTGAAGCTTTCTTT
J gene: TRBJ2-7; V gene: TRBV11-2; D gene: NA; clone size: NA; CDR3 protein: CASSLAPGAGYYEQYF; CDR3 DNA: TGTGCCAGCAGCTTAGCGCCCGGGGCTGGGTATTACGAGCAGTACTTC
J gene: TRBJ1-4; V gene: TRBV5-4; D gene: NA; clone size: NA; CDR3 protein: CASSLVGSTEKLFF; CDR3 DNA: TGTGCCAGCAGCTTGGTGGGGTCCACTGAAAAACTGTTTTTT
J gene: TRBJ2-1; V gene: TRBV11-2; D gene: TRBD2; clone size: once; CDR3 protein: CASTSGRRYNEQFF; CDR3 DNA: TGTGCCAGCACTAGCGGGAGGAGGTACAATGAGCAGTTCTTC
J gene: TRBJ2-5; V gene: TRBV28; D gene: TRBD1; clone size: NA; CDR3 protein: CASSLSPLTGAYQETQYF; CDR3 DNA: TGTGCCAGCAGCCTTTCCCCACTCACAGGGGCGTACCAAGAGACCCAGTACTTC
J gene: TRBJ2-5; V gene: TRBV18; D gene: NA; clone size: NA; CDR3 protein: CASSPGLRETQYF; CDR3 DNA: TGTGCCAGCTCACCCGGACTGAGGGAGACCCAGTACTTC